The 18 T cell receptor beta chains in this list originate from one sample, sequenced in a study of blood T cell repertoires in COVID-19. Some clones are missing from TCRdb's copy, which holds only in-frame ones; the method was immunoSEQ multiplex PCR. The sample consists of roughly 320,000 clones, more than 90% of them appearing once. The sequencing input was PBMCs or T cells enriched from blood (not recorded which). The source of these receptors is a woman in her thirties who had been exposed to COVID-19.

V is TRBV29-1 and J is TRBJ1-2; 8 bases agree with TRBD1. This CDR3 contains 13 residues. Trimming took 7 bases from V and 0 from J; bases not matched to a gene: 4. CDR1 and CDR2 (germline): SQVTM, ANQGSEA. DNA of the CDR3: TGCAGCGGGAGGACAGGGACTAACTATGGCTACACCTTC. It encodes CSGRTGTNYGYTF.

The chain combines TRBV7-2 with TRBJ1-2, with 8 bases identical to TRBD1. This CDR3 is built from 15 residues. Trimming removed 5 bases from V and 8 bases from J; junction bases left unmatched: 13. Per the germline V gene, CDR1 is SGHTA and CDR2 is FQGNSA. CDR3 sequence (DNA): TGTGCCAGCAGCCTTACCGGGACAGGCCAACAGGGCTACACCTTC. Its protein is CASSLTGTGQQGYTF.

This rearrangement joins TRBV5-4 to TRBJ2-1; no firm D call. V was shortened by 4 bases and J by 6 bases, with 5 bases between the two germline ends. Germline-derived CDR1 and CDR2 are SGHNT and YYREEE (reference sequence). The CDR3 consists of 11 residues. DNA for the CDR3: TGTGCCAGCAGCGCCAGCAATGAGCAGTTCTTC. Translation: CASSASNEQFF. The variable domain in full, completed from reference TRBV5-4 and TRBJ2-1, reads ETGVTQSPTHLIKTRGQQVTLRCSSQSGHNTVSWYQQALGQGPQFIFQYYREEENGRGNFPPRFSGLQFPNYSSELNVNALELDDSALYLCASSASNEQFFGPGTRLTVL.

This chain uses TRBV7-8 with TRBJ1-2; TRBD1 is a possible D gene (6 bases). The germline CDR1 and CDR2 sequences are SGHVS and FQNEAQ. Trimming cost V 3 bases and J 2 bases, with 10 bases left between them. CDR3 length equals 14 residues. CDR3 in DNA: TGTGCCAGCAGCTTGGGTCAGGGGAACTATGGCTACACCTTC. Translation gives CASSLGQGNYGYTF.

V usage is TRBV11-2 and J usage is TRBJ2-1, with a tentative D call TRBD2 (7 bases). The ends were cut back, 3 bases at V and 7 bases at J, with 16 bases in the middle. Germline assignment: CDR1 SGHAT and CDR2 FQNNGV. This CDR3 has 15 residues. CDR3 in amino acids: CASSFSGGGANEQFF. The CDR3 bases are TGTGCCAGCAGCTTTTCTGGTGGGGGGGCGAATGAGCAGTTCTTC.

The chain recombines TRBV7-9 with TRBJ1-2; D call uncertain. Trimming cost V 2 bases and J 5 bases, with 9 bases left between them. This CDR3 has 13 amino acids. Germline loops: CDR1 SEHNR, CDR2 FQNEAQ (reference sequence). The CDR3 protein is CASSLRPEYGYTF. CDR3 nucleotide sequence: TGTGCCAGCAGCTTACGTCCGGAGTATGGCTACACCTTC.

This chain connects TRBV18 to TRBJ2-3; D perhaps matches TRBD2 (6 bases). The CDR3 consists of 16 residues. The V end was cut by 3 bases, the J end by 3 bases, with 16 bases between. Germline V gene data show CDR1 as KGHSH and CDR2 as LQKENI. The CDR3 spells CASSPGFDAGTDTQYF. The CDR3 DNA is TGTGCCAGCTCACCGGGGTTCGATGCGGGAACAGATACGCAGTATTTT.

Only a few counts were recorded for this clone. The chain employs TRBV18 and TRBJ1-4; D unclear. Germline loops: CDR1 KGHSH, CDR2 LQKENI. The V end was cut by 5 bases, the J end by 10 bases, with 23 bases between. The CDR3 runs 16 residues. CDR3 sequence: CASSSLSDKLFRKLFF. CDR3 sequence (DNA): TGTGCCAGCTCATCCTTATCAGACAAGCTCTTTAGAAAACTGTTTTTT. Full variable domain (missing parts from reference TRBV18 and TRBJ1-4): NAGVMQNPRHLVRRRGQEARLRCSPMKGHSHVYWYRQLPEEGLKFMVYLQKENIIDESGMPKERFSAEFPKEGPSILRIQQVVRGDSAAYFCASSSLSDKLFRKLFFGSGTQLSVL.

V gene TRBV27 combines with J gene TRBJ1-2, with 7 bases matching TRBD1. Germline trimming cut 5 bases from V and 0 bases from J; bases unmatched to any gene: 6. The CDR3 length is 15 residues. Germline loops: CDR1 MNHEY, CDR2 SMNVEV (reference sequence). CDR3 sequence reads: CASSPSGTANYGYTF. CDR3 nucleotides: TGTGCCAGCAGTCCCTCCGGGACAGCTAACTATGGCTACACCTTC.

The rearrangement joins TRBV11-2 to TRBJ1-1, with TRBD1 identical over 8 bases. CDR1 and CDR2 (germline): SGHAT, FQNNGV. Trimming removed 5 bases from V and 8 bases from J; junction bases left unmatched: 16. The CDR3 is made up of 16 amino acids. For the CDR3, the DNA is TGTGCCAGCAGCCGATCCTCAAGGACAGGGTATAAGGAAGCTTTCTTT. Translation gives CASSRSSRTGYKEAFF.

V usage is TRBV6-6 and J usage is TRBJ2-3, with unresolved D. Per the germline V gene, CDR1 is MNHNY and CDR2 is SVGAGI (reference sequence). This CDR3 has 15 amino acids. V was clipped by 2 bases and J by 0 bases, with 9 bases between them. The CDR3 loop reads CASSYGDPSTDTQYF. In DNA, the CDR3 is TGTGCCAGCAGTTACGGAGATCCTAGCACAGATACGCAGTATTTT.

The sample holds a few counts of this clone. DNA of the CDR3: TGTGCCAGCAGCATGACAGGGGCTGGGGGCAATCAGCCCCAGCATTTT. Residues: CASSMTGAGGNQPQHF. V and J are TRBV3-1 (or the pseudogene TRBV3-2) and TRBJ1-5; 8 bases are shared with TRBD1. J was trimmed by 2 bases and V by 5 bases; bases with no gene match: 8. This CDR3 region has 16 residues. The germline V gene encodes CDR1 LGHDT and CDR2 YNNKEL (reference sequence).

This clone was seen just once. The rearrangement uses TRBV7-8 and TRBJ1-1; 7 bases map to TRBD1. Trimming took 1 base from V and 8 from J; bases not matched to a gene: 7. This CDR3 has 14 amino acids. Germline V lookup: CDR1 SGHVS, CDR2 FQNEAQ. DNA for the CDR3: TGTGCCAGCAGCTTAGTTATCGGGGGACAGGAAGCTTTCTTT. Translated: CASSLVIGGQEAFF.

The chain has TRBV7-2 and TRBJ2-3; 10 positions match TRBD2. V dropped 6 bases and J dropped 2; count of bases not matched to a gene: 8. CDR3 length equals 16 residues. The germline CDR1 and CDR2 sequences are SGHTA and FQGNSA. In nucleotides, the CDR3 is TGTGCCAGCAGTCACTTAGCGGGGGGCACCACAGATACGCAGTATTTT. Translation: CASSHLAGGTTDTQYF.

The CDR3 loop is CARSRGGAGNSPLHF. DNA of the CDR3: TGTGCCCGTTCGAGGGGGGGCGCAGGGAATTCACCCCTCCACTTT. The rearrangement joins TRBV30 to TRBJ1-6, with D possibly TRBD1 on 6 matching bases. The CDR3 extends over 15 amino acids. Trimming left V 8 bases short and J 7 bases short, with 21 bases between. CDR1 and CDR2 from the germline V gene are GTSNPN and SVGIG (reference sequence).

This clone was seen once. The V gene is TRBV7-2, the J gene TRBJ1-2; perhaps TRBD1 as D (6 bases). The CDR3 has 15 residues. Germline CDR1 and CDR2: SGHTA and FQGNSA. V was clipped by 1 base and J by 6 bases, with 15 bases between them. The CDR3 here is CASSLGQGRGDGYTF. The CDR3 DNA reads TGTGCCAGCAGCTTAGGTCAGGGGCGCGGAGATGGCTACACCTTC. Full variable domain (missing parts from reference TRBV7-2 and TRBJ1-2): GAGVSQSPSNKVTEKGKDVELRCDPISGHTALYWYRQSLGQGLEFLIYFQGNSAPDKSGLPSDRFSAERTGGSVSTLTIQRTQQEDSAVYLCASSLGQGRGDGYTFGSGTRLTVV.

The V gene is TRBV28, the J gene TRBJ2-7, with TRBD2 matching 11 bases. V trimming: 3 bases; J trimming: 4 bases; junction bases outside the gene matches: 8. CDR3 length: 16 residues. CDR1 MDHEN and CDR2 SYDVKM come from the germline V gene. CDR3 amino acids: CASSFGSSGGFYEQYF. The CDR3 region has the DNA TGTGCCAGCAGTTTCGGCTCTAGCGGGGGGTTTTACGAGCAGTACTTC.

The gene calls are TRBV5-1 and TRBJ2-1, with TRBD1 matching 11 bases. The length of the CDR3 is 15 residues. Germline assignment: CDR1 SGHRS and CDR2 YFSETQ. Losses at the gene ends were 3 bases for V and 6 bases for J; bases not matched to a gene: 5. CDR3 region: CASSSGQGAGNEQFF. The CDR3 bases are TGCGCCAGCAGCTCCGGACAGGGGGCAGGCAATGAGCAGTTCTTC.